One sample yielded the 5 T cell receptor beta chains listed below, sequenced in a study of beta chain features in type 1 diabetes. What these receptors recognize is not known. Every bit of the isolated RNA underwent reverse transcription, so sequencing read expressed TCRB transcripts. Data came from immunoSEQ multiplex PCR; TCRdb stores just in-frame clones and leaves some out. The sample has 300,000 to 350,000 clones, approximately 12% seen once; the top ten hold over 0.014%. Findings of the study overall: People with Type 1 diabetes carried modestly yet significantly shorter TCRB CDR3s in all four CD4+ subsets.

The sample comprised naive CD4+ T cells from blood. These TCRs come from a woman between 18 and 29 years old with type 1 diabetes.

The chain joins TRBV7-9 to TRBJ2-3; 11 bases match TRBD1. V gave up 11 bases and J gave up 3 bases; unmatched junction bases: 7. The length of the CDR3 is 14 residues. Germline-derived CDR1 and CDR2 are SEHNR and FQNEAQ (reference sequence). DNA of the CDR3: TGTGCCGGGCGGGACAGGGGGATTACAGATACGCAGTATTTT. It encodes CAGRDRGITDTQYF. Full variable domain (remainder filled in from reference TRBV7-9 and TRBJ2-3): DTGVSQNPRHKITKRGQNVTFRCDPISEHNRLYWYRQTLGQGPEFLTYFQNEAQLEKSRLLSDRFSAERPKGSFSTLEIQRTEQGDSAMYLCAGRDRGITDTQYFGPGTRLTVL.

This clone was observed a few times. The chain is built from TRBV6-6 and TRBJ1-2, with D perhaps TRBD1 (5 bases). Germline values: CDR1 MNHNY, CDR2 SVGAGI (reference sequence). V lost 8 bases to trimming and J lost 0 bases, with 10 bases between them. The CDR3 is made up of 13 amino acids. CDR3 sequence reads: CASSRASNYGYTF. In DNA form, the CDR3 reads TGTGCCAGCTCCAGGGCTTCTAACTATGGCTACACCTTC.

The CDR3 sequence: CASSPGTGAREQYF. The CDR3 DNA follows: TGTGCCAGCAGCCCCGGGACAGGGGCTAGAGAGCAGTACTTC. This chain joins TRBV7-3 and TRBJ2-7, with TRBD1 matching over 10 bases. The CDR3 length is 14 residues. Per germline, CDR1 SGHTA and CDR2 FQGTGA. Germline trimming cut 5 bases from V and 7 bases from J; bases unmatched to any gene: 8.

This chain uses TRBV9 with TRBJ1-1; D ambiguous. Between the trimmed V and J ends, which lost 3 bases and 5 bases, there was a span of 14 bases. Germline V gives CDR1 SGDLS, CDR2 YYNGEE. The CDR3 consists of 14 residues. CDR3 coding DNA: TGTGCCAGCAGCGCCCAAACTGCGGGAACTGAAGCTTTCTTT. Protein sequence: CASSAQTAGTEAFF. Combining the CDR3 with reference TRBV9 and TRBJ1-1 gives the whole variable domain DSGVTQTPKHLITATGQRVTLRCSPRSGDLSVYWYQQSLDQGLQFLIQYYNGEERAKGNILERFSAQQFPDLHSELNLSSLELGDSALYFCASSAQTAGTEAFFGQGTRLTVV.

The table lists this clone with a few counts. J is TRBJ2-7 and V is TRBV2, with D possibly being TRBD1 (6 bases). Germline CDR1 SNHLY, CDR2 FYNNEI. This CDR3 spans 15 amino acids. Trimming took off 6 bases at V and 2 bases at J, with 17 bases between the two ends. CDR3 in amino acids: CASSLQGAFTYEQYF. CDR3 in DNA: TGTGCCAGCAGCCTACAGGGCGCGTTTACCTACGAGCAGTACTTC.